Listed below are T cell receptor beta chains from one sample, sequenced in a study of shared clonotypes between healthy human individuals. Only in-frame clones appear in the TCRdb table, and some are missing; sequencing was by immunoSEQ multiplex PCR. The repertoire includes about 2 million clones, about 94% of them detected once, and 1.1% sits in the top ten. The sequenced material came from naive CD8+ T cells sorted from blood. Receptor source: a man between 18 and 35 years old in good health. Each CDR3 is given with its conserved first and last residue. D genes are given only for firm matches. Clone sizes are given selectively: once, few, many, or a class where the clone is expanded.

cdr3_nt: TGTGCCAGCTCTTTAAGTGACGTCCATCAGCCCCAGCATTTT
cdr3_aa: CASSLSDVHQPQHF
clone_size: .
d_call: .
j_call: TRBJ1-5
v_call: TRBV27

cdr3_nt: TGCGCCAGCAGCACCGGGACAGGGCCTGGGGCCAACGTCCTGACTTTC
cdr3_aa: CASSTGTGPGANVLTF
clone_size: .
d_call: TRBD1
j_call: TRBJ2-6
v_call: TRBV4-3

cdr3_nt: TGTGCCAGCAGCTACCAGTGGAAGGGGGATGGCTACACCTTC
cdr3_aa: CASSYQWKGDGYTF
clone_size: .
d_call: .
j_call: TRBJ1-2
v_call: TRBV11-2

cdr3_nt: TGTGCCAGCACCATAGACGGATCTGGGGCCAACGTCCTGACTTTC
cdr3_aa: CASTIDGSGANVLTF
clone_size: .
d_call: .
j_call: TRBJ2-6
v_call: TRBV2

cdr3_nt: TGTGCCAGCAGTTTGCAGGGAAACTTAAATGAAAAACTGTTTTTT
cdr3_aa: CASSLQGNLNEKLFF
clone_size: .
d_call: .
j_call: TRBJ1-4
v_call: TRBV28

cdr3_nt: TGTGCCTGGAGTGTAGGACGAGGTCAGCCCCAGCATTTT
cdr3_aa: CAWSVGRGQPQHF
clone_size: .
d_call: .
j_call: TRBJ1-5
v_call: TRBV30

cdr3_nt: TGTGCCAGCAGTTTATCGGGGGGGAGTAGCTCCTACGAGCAGTACTTC
cdr3_aa: CASSLSGGSSSYEQYF
clone_size: .
d_call: TRBD2
j_call: TRBJ2-7
v_call: TRBV27

cdr3_nt: TGTGCCAGCACTTTCGGGCAGATTAACACCGGGGAGCTGTTTTTT
cdr3_aa: CASTFGQINTGELFF
clone_size: .
d_call: .
j_call: TRBJ2-2
v_call: TRBV7-6

cdr3_nt: TGCGCCAGCAGCTTGGCCCTTTCCACCTACACAGATACGCAGTATTTT
cdr3_aa: CASSLALSTYTDTQYF
clone_size: .
d_call: .
j_call: TRBJ2-3
v_call: TRBV5-1

cdr3_nt: TGTGCCAGCAGTGAATGGGGCGTCACTAGCGTCGTAGATACGCAGTATTTT
cdr3_aa: CASSEWGVTSVVDTQYF
clone_size: .
d_call: TRBD2
j_call: TRBJ2-3
v_call: TRBV6-1

cdr3_nt: TGTGCCAGCAGCCCCGGACTACTCTACGAGCAGTACTTC
cdr3_aa: CASSPGLLYEQYF
clone_size: once
d_call: .
j_call: TRBJ2-7
v_call: TRBV5-6

cdr3_nt: TGTGCCAGCAGCTTGTGGGCTAGCGGGAGAGGAATAGGAGGCACAGATACGCAGTATTTT
cdr3_aa: CASSLWASGRGIGGTDTQYF
clone_size: .
d_call: TRBD2
j_call: TRBJ2-3
v_call: TRBV13

cdr3_nt: TGCGCCAGCAGCCAAGAGGGAGGCTACACTGAAGCTTTCTTT
cdr3_aa: CASSQEGGYTEAFF
clone_size: .
d_call: .
j_call: TRBJ1-1
v_call: TRBV4-3

cdr3_nt: TGTGCCAGCAGTTGGGGCGATGAGCAGTTCTTC
cdr3_aa: CASSWGDEQFF
clone_size: .
d_call: .
j_call: TRBJ2-1
v_call: TRBV5-6

cdr3_nt: TGTGCCAGCAGCTTAGGCACAGCTAACTATGGCTACACCTTC
cdr3_aa: CASSLGTANYGYTF
clone_size: once
d_call: .
j_call: TRBJ1-2
v_call: TRBV13

cdr3_nt: TGTGCCAGCAGCCTGACTTCCGAGGGGGCAGGAACTGAAGCTTTCTTT
cdr3_aa: CASSLTSEGAGTEAFF
clone_size: .
d_call: TRBD1
j_call: TRBJ1-1
v_call: TRBV9

cdr3_nt: TGTGCCAGCAGCTTAGTGAAGGACCACTATGGCTACACCTTC
cdr3_aa: CASSLVKDHYGYTF
clone_size: .
d_call: .
j_call: TRBJ1-2
v_call: TRBV7-9

cdr3_nt: TGTGCCACCAGCAGACCGGACAGGGGGCGGGTTCAGCCCCAGCATTTT
cdr3_aa: CATSRPDRGRVQPQHF
clone_size: once
d_call: TRBD1
j_call: TRBJ1-5
v_call: TRBV15

cdr3_nt: TGTGCCAGCAGTCTAGGACTAGCGGGGGCGAACACCGGGGAGCTGTTTTTT
cdr3_aa: CASSLGLAGANTGELFF
clone_size: .
d_call: TRBD2
j_call: TRBJ2-2
v_call: TRBV27

cdr3_nt: TGTGCCAGCAGCTACGCTGAAGCTTTCTTT
cdr3_aa: CASSYAEAFF
clone_size: .
d_call: .
j_call: TRBJ1-1
v_call: TRBV18

cdr3_nt: TGTGCCAGCAGCGTAGCGGGAGACATCACCGGGGAGCTGTTTTTT
cdr3_aa: CASSVAGDITGELFF
clone_size: once
d_call: .
j_call: TRBJ2-2
v_call: TRBV9

cdr3_nt: TGTGCCAGCTCACCACCGGGTCTTTCCTACGAGCAGTACTTC
cdr3_aa: CASSPPGLSYEQYF
clone_size: .
d_call: .
j_call: TRBJ2-7
v_call: TRBV18

cdr3_nt: TGTGCCAGCAGCTTAGAGACGGCGGGGCTACGCACAGATACGCAGTATTTT
cdr3_aa: CASSLETAGLRTDTQYF
clone_size: .
d_call: .
j_call: TRBJ2-3
v_call: TRBV7-2

cdr3_nt: TGTGCCACCTCCCGAGGTCTTAGCGGGGAGGCAGATACGCAGTATTTT
cdr3_aa: CATSRGLSGEADTQYF
clone_size: .
d_call: TRBD2
j_call: TRBJ2-3
v_call: TRBV2

cdr3_nt: TGTGCCAGCAGGGCTAGCCGGAGCTCCTACAATGAGCAGTTCTTC
cdr3_aa: CASRASRSSYNEQFF
clone_size: .
d_call: .
j_call: TRBJ2-1
v_call: TRBV2

cdr3_nt: TGTGCCAGCAGTGTTATAGCGGGAGGGCCTAGAAACGAGCAGTACTTC
cdr3_aa: CASSVIAGGPRNEQYF
clone_size: .
d_call: TRBD2
j_call: TRBJ2-7
v_call: TRBV27

cdr3_nt: TGTGCCAGCAGCGTCAACAGCGCTGGCGAGCAGTACTTC
cdr3_aa: CASSVNSAGEQYF
clone_size: .
d_call: .
j_call: TRBJ2-7
v_call: TRBV9

cdr3_nt: TGTGCCAGCTCACCGGCTAGCGGGGACTACCAAGAGACCCAGTACTTC
cdr3_aa: CASSPASGDYQETQYF
clone_size: .
d_call: TRBD2
j_call: TRBJ2-5
v_call: TRBV18

cdr3_nt: TGTGCCAGCAGCGTGGAGGGGTCCTACAATGAGCAGTTCTTC
cdr3_aa: CASSVEGSYNEQFF
clone_size: .
d_call: .
j_call: TRBJ2-1
v_call: TRBV9

cdr3_nt: TGTGCCACCGAATTTTCGGGACAGGGCCCAGAGACCCAGTACTTC
cdr3_aa: CATEFSGQGPETQYF
clone_size: .
d_call: TRBD1
j_call: TRBJ2-5
v_call: TRBV30

cdr3_nt: TGTGCCAGCAGTGAATTCCAGGGGAACACTGAAGCTTTCTTT
cdr3_aa: CASSEFQGNTEAFF
clone_size: .
d_call: .
j_call: TRBJ1-1
v_call: TRBV25-1

cdr3_nt: TGTGCCAGCAGCGGGGGGGCCGACTACGAGCAGTACTTC
cdr3_aa: CASSGGADYEQYF
clone_size: .
d_call: .
j_call: TRBJ2-7
v_call: TRBV9

cdr3_nt: TGTGCCAGCAGCGTAGAGGGGGGTGCCAATTCACCCCTCCACTTT
cdr3_aa: CASSVEGGANSPLHF
clone_size: .
d_call: .
j_call: TRBJ1-6
v_call: TRBV9

cdr3_nt: TGTGCCAGCAGTTCCTTGGGGGTTGCCGAGCAGTACTTC
cdr3_aa: CASSSLGVAEQYF
clone_size: .
d_call: .
j_call: TRBJ2-7
v_call: TRBV27

cdr3_nt: TGCGCCAGCAGCCAAGATCTGAATGCCTACGAGCAGTACTTC
cdr3_aa: CASSQDLNAYEQYF
clone_size: .
d_call: .
j_call: TRBJ2-7
v_call: TRBV4-3

cdr3_nt: TGCAGCGTTGAAGATCCCTCCGATACGGTGGGGTATGGCTACACCTTC
cdr3_aa: CSVEDPSDTVGYGYTF
clone_size: .
d_call: .
j_call: TRBJ1-2
v_call: TRBV29-1

cdr3_nt: TGTGCCAGCAGCGCCCTTGCCCGTAGTGACTATGGCTACACCTTC
cdr3_aa: CASSALARSDYGYTF
clone_size: once
d_call: .
j_call: TRBJ1-2
v_call: TRBV9